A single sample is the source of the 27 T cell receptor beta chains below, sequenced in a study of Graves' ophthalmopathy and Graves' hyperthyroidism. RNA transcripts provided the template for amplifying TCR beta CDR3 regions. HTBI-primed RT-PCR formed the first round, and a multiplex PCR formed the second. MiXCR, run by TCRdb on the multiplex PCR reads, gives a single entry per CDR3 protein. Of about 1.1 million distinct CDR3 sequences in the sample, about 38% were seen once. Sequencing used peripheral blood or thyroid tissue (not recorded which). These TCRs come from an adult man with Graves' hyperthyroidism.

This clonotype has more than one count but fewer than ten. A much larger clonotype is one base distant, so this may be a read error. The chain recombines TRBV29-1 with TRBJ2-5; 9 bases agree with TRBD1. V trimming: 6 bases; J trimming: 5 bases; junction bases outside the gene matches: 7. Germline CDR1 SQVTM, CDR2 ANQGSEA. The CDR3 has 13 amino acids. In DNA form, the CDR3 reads TGCAGCGTGACCGGGACAGGGAAGGAGACCCAGTACTTC. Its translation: CSVTGTGKETQYF.

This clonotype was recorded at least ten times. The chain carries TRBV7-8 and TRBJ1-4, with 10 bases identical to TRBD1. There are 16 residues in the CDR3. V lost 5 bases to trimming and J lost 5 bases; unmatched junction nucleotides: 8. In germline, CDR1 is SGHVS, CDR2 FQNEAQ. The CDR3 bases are TGTGCCAGCAGCCCAACCGGGACAGGGGTGAATGAAAAACTGTTTTTT. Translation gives CASSPTGTGVNEKLFF.

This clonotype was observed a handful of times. The CDR3 spells CAIRGQVRSPLHF. For the CDR3, the DNA is TGTGCCATCAGGGGACAGGTTCGATCACCCCTCCACTTT. The chain combines TRBV10-3 with TRBJ1-6; 8 bases are a match to TRBD1. CDR1 is ENHRY, CDR2 SYGVKD, per germline. CDR3 size: 13 residues. Trimming cost V 6 bases and J 10 bases; bases outside gene matches: 5.

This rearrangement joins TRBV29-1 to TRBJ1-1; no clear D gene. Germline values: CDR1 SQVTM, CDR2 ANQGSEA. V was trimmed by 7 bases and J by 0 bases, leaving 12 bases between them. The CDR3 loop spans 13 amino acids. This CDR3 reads CSAGGGLNTEAFF. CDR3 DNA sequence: TGCAGCGCTGGAGGCGGGCTGAACACTGAAGCTTTCTTT.

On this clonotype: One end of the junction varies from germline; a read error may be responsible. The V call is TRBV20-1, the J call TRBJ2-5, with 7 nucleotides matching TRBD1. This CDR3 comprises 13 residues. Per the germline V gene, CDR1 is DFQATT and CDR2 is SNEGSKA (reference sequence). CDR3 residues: CSARRAGDRANIF. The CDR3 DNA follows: TGCAGTGCTAGACGGGCTGGAGACAGGGCCAATATATTC.

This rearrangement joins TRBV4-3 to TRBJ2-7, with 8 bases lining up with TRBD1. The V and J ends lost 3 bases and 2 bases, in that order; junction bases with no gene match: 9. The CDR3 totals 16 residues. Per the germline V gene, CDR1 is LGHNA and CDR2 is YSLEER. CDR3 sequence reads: CASSHDQDRDAYEQYF. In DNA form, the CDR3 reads TGCGCCAGCAGCCATGACCAGGACAGGGACGCCTACGAGCAGTACTTC.

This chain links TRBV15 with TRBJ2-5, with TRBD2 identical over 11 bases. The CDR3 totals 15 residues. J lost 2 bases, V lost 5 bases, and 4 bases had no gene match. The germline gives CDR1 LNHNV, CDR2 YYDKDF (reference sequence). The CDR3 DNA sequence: TGTGCCACCAGCGCTAGACTAGCGGGGCAAGAGACCCAGTACTTC. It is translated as CATSARLAGQETQYF.

The chain's CDR3 is CASSPRDVGQPQHF. In nucleotides, the CDR3 is TGTGCCAGCTCACCACGGGATGTTGGTCAGCCCCAGCATTTT. The chain recombines TRBV18 with TRBJ1-5; no definite D call. Germline-derived CDR1 and CDR2 are KGHSH and LQKENI. V dropped 1 base and J dropped 6 bases, with 10 bases sitting between them. This CDR3 has 14 amino acids.

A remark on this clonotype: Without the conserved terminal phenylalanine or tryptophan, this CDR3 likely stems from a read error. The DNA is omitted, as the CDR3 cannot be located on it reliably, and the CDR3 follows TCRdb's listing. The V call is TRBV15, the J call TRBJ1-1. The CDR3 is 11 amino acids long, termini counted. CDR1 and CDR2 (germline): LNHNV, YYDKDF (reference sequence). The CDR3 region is CATSRELRANY.

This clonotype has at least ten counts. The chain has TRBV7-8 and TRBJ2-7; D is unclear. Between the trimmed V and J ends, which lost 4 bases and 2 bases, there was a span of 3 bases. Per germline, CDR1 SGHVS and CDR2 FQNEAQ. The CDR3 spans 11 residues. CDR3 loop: CASSSAYEQYF. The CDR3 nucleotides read TGTGCCAGCAGCTCCGCCTACGAGCAGTACTTC.

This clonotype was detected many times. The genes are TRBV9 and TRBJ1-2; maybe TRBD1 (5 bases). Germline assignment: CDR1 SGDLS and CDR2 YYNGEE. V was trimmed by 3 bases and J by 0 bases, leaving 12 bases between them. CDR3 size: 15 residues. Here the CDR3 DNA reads TGTGCCAGCAGCGCGCCGCAGGGAGCTAACTATGGCTACACCTTC. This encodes CASSAPQGANYGYTF.

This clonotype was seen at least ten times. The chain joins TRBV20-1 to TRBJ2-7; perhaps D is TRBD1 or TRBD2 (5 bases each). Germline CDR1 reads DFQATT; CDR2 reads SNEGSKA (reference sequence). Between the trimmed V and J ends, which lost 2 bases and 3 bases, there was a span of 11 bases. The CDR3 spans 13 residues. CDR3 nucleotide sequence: TGCAGTGCTAGAACCGGGACGCACTACGAGCAGTACTTC. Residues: CSARTGTHYEQYF.

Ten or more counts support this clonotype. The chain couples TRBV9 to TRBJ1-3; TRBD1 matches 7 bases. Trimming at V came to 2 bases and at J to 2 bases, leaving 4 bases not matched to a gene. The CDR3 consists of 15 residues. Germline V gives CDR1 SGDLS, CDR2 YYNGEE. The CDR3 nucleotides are TGTGCCAGCAGCGTGGAGGGGACAGCTGGAAACACCATATATTTT. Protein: CASSVEGTAGNTIYF.

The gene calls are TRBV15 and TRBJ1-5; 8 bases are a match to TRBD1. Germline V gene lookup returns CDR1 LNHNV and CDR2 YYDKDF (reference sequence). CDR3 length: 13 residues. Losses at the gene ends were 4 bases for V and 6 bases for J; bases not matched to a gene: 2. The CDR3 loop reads CATSKDRAQPQHF. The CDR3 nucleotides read TGTGCCACCAGCAAGGACAGGGCTCAGCCCCAGCATTTT.

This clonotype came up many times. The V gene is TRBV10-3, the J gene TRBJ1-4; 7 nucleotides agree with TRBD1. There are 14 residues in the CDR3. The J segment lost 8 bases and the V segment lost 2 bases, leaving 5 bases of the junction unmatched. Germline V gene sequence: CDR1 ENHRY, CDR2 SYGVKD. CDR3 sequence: CAISEKGAGEKLFF. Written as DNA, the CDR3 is TGTGCCATCAGTGAGAAGGGGGCTGGCGAAAAACTGTTTTTT.

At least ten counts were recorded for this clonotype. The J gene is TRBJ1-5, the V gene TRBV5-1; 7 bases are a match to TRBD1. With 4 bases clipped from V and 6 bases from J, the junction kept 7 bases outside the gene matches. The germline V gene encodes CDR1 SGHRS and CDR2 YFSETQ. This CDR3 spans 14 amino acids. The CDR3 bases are TGCGCCAGCAGCCCCGAGGACAGGACTCAGCCCCAGCATTTT. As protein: CASSPEDRTQPQHF.

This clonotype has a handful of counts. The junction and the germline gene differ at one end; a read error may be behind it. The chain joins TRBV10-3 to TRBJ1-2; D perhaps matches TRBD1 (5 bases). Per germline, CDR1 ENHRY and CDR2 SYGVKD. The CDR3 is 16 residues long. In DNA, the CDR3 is TGTGCCAGCAGTTACCAGGGTTTGGAGGCATCAGGTGGCTACACCTTC. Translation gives CASSYQGLEASGGYTF.

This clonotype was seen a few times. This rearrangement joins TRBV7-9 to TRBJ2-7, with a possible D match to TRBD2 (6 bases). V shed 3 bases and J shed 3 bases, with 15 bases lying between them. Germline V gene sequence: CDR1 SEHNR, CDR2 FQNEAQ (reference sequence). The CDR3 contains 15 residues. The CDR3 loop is CASSFGSAEGYEQYF. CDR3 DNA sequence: TGTGCCAGCAGCTTTGGGTCAGCGGAGGGCTACGAGCAGTACTTC.

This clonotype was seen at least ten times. In DNA, the CDR3 is TGTGCCAGCAGCTTAGCGAGTACAGGGCAGTACTTC. It yields the protein CASSLASTGQYF. This chain connects TRBV7-9 to TRBJ2-7, with D perhaps TRBD1 (5 bases). Trimming removed 0 bases from V and 9 bases from J, with 9 bases in between. Germline V gives CDR1 SEHNR, CDR2 FQNEAQ (reference sequence). The CDR3 sequence is 12 residues long.

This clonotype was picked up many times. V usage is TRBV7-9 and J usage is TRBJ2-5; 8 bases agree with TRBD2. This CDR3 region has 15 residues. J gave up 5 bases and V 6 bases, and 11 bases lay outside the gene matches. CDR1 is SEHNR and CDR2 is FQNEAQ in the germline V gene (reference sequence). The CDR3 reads CASSRGGQPAETQYF. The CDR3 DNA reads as TGTGCCAGCAGTCGCGGGGGGCAGCCCGCGGAGACCCAGTACTTC.

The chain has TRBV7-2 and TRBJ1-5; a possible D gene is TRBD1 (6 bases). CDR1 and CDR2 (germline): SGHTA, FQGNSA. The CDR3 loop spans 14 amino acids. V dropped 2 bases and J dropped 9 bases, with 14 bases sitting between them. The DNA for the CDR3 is TGTGCCAGCAGCTTAAGGGGCGGAGGGGGGCCCCAGCATTTT. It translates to CASSLRGGGGPQHF.

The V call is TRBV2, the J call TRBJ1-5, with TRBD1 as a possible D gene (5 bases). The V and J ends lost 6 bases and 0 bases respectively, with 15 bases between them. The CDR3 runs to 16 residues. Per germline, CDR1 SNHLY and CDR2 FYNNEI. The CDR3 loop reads CASSPHGGNSNQPQHF. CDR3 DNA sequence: TGTGCCAGCAGCCCCCACGGGGGGAATAGCAATCAGCCCCAGCATTTT. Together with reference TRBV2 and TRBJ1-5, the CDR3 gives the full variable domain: EPEVTQTPSHQVTQMGQEVILRCVPISNHLYFYWYRQILGQKVEFLVSFYNNEISEKSEIFDDQFSVERPDGSNFTLKIRSTKLEDSAMYFCASSPHGGNSNQPQHFGDGTRLSIL.

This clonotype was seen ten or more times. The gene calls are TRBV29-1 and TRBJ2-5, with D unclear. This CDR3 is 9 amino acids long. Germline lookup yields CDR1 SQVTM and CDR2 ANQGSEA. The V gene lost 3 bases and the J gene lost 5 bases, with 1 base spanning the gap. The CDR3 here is CSVDETQYF. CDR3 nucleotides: TGCAGCGTTGATGAGACCCAGTACTTC.

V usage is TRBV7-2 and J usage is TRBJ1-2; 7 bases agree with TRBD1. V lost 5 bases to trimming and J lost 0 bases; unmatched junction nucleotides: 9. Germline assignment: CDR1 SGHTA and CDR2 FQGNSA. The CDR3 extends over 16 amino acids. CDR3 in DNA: TGTGCCAGCAGCCCGCGCGGGGGACAGACTAACTATGGCTACACCTTC. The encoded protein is CASSPRGGQTNYGYTF.

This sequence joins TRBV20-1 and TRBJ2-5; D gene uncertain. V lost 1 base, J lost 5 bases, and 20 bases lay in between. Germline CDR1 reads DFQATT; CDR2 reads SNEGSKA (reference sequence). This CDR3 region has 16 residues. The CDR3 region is CSARAPEDGPSETQYF. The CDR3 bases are TGCAGTGCTAGAGCCCCCGAGGACGGACCCTCGGAGACCCAGTACTTC.

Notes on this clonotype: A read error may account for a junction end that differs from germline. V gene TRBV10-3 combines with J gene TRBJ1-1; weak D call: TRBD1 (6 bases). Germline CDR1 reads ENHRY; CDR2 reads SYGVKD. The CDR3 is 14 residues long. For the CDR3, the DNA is TGTGCCAGCAGTTACGCCTGGGGGGCTGGTGAAGCTTTCTTT. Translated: CASSYAWGAGEAFF.

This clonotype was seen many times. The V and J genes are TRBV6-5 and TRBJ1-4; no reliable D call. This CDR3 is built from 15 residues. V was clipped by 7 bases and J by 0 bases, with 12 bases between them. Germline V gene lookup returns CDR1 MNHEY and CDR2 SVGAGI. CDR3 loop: CASTMRAATNEKLFF. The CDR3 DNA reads TGTGCCAGCACCATGAGGGCGGCAACTAATGAAAAACTGTTTTTT.